This TCR beta chain was profiled in a study of siplizumab effects on memory and regulatory T cells (dated by TCRdb to the late 2010s). With respect to the entire study: The effect of the anti-CD2 antibody siplizumab on alloreactive T-cell subsets was examined in allogeneic mixed lymphocyte reactions constructed from human PBMCs.

Only one count was recorded for this clone. There is no known antigen for this receptor. The sample holds no much larger clone one base away, and base qualities are not on file. Including the terminal cysteine and phenylalanine, the CDR3 comprises 18 residues. The CDR3 DNA has 54 bases and is translated from base 1. Trimming leaves V shorter by 0 bases and J shorter by 2 bases, with the junction holding 12 bases beyond the gene matches. CDR1 and CDR2, looked up from the germline V gene, are SGDLS and YYNGEE. In addition, sequencing in three donor pairs included unstimulated CD8+ effector memory subsets alongside CD4+ naive, CD8+ naive, CD8+ TEMRA and CD4+ memory subsets. Sorted unstimulated T cells and proliferating T cells recovered from mixed lymphocyte reactions underwent TCRbeta CDR3 sequencing. Fresh whole blood from fewer than twelve HLA-typed healthy donors was used to isolate PBMCs. On the study overall, not on this receptor specifically: Unstimulated naive T cells appeared to be more diverse than memory T cells, and naive cells seemed to make a substantial contribution to the alloresponse. A naive or memory phenotype could not be assigned to roughly 75-95% of proliferating CD4+ or CD8+ clones. Siplizumab significantly reduced the cumulative frequency of alloreactive sequences traceable to unstimulated CD4+ memory T cells. Whether proliferating Tregs from siplizumab cultures were suppressive was not functionally confirmed. Sequences below about 10^-5 frequency were poorly captured, so only a minor fraction of alloreactive clones could be mapped to unstimulated subsets. Of the alloreactive CD4+ clones that could be mapped, the Treg-derived share averaged around 64% with siplizumab compared with approximately 30% in control reactions.

The library was generated by the immunoSEQ multiplex PCR assay. Approximately 93,000 TCR templates per sample were assayed by the deep sequencing platform. Genomic DNA extracted from sorted T cells was used for TCRbeta CDR3 sequencing. Per the source publication's procedure: The R programming language was used for the clonal analysis of the TCRbeta CDR3 data. Comparing unstimulated samples against CFSE-low samples taken after the reaction was how alloreactive CD4+ and CD8+ clones were defined. Regulatory or non-regulatory origin of alloreactive CD4+ clones was assigned by matching sequences to the sorted unstimulated Treg and non-Treg repertoires. TCRdb re-hosts the immuneACCESS table, in-frame sequences only. Its copies lack some clones; in the studies checked, an unresolved V gene accounts for under half of them, and the cause for the rest is not known. For V, J and clone size, that table is used; D and trimming come from the DNA. This sample is represented by tens of thousands of clones; around 97% of them were singletons. The ten largest clones represent 0.031% of the sample.

The chain is assembled from TRBV9 and TRBJ2-3; 7 bases in between match TRBD2. The receptor was derived from a human donor in good health. The sequenced sample consisted of naive CD4+ T cells sorted from blood. The meaning of the sample's cell subset or site label: unstimulated naive T cells. The DNA is TGTGCCAGCAGCGTAGCTTCGGGAGGTAAAGGGGCCACAGATACGCAGTATTTT. This encodes CASSVASGGKGATDTQYF.